The 22 T cell receptor beta chains below all came from one sample that was sequenced in a study of shared clonotypes between healthy human individuals. The table came from immunoSEQ multiplex PCR; TCRdb's copy has only in-frame clones and leaves some out. The top ten clones hold under 15% of a sample with more than 450,000 clones, less than 85% of them seen once. The sample consisted of PBMCs. Receptor source: a woman aged 40-49 years in good health. Some clones in this sample may be carry-over from other donors' samples.

V usage is TRBV19 and J usage is TRBJ2-2; D may be TRBD1 or TRBD2 (5 bases each). The CDR3 is 13 residues long. V was shortened by 7 bases and J by 6 bases, with 12 bases between the two germline ends. Germline V lookup: CDR1 LNHDA, CDR2 SQIVND (reference sequence). CDR3 residues: CASTGVGAGELFF. The CDR3 bases are TGTGCCAGTACCGGAGTGGGGGCCGGGGAGCTGTTTTTT.

The chain carries TRBV4-1 and TRBJ1-3; a weak D match, TRBD1 (5 bases). Germline lookup yields CDR1 MGHRA and CDR2 YSYEKL. The CDR3 has 16 amino acids. Trimming shortened V by 1 base and J by 1 base, and 11 bases separated the two germline ends. The CDR3 DNA reads as TGCGCCAGCAGCCAAGTTCCGACAGATTCTGGAAACACCATATATTTT. Translated: CASSQVPTDSGNTIYF.

This sequence joins TRBV11-2 and TRBJ2-2; D unresolved. Germline CDR1 is SGHAT and CDR2 is FQNNGV. The CDR3 is 13 residues long. V shed 2 bases and J shed 4 bases, with 5 bases lying between them. Written as DNA, the CDR3 is TGTGCCAGCAGCTTAATTCCCACCGGGGAGCTGTTTTTT. Translating it yields CASSLIPTGELFF. Full variable domain (rest looked up from reference TRBV11-2 and TRBJ2-2): EAGVAQSPRYKIIEKRQSVAFWCNPISGHATLYWYQQILGQGPKLLIQFQNNGVVDDSQLPKDRFSAERLKGVDSTLKIQPAKLEDSAVYLCASSLIPTGELFFGEGSRLTVL.

The genes are TRBV28 and TRBJ1-1; D is perhaps TRBD1 (5 bases). The V end lost 8 bases, the J end lost 4 bases, and 11 bases lay between the germline ends. Germline assignment: CDR1 MDHEN and CDR2 SYDVKM. The CDR3 loop spans 12 amino acids. CDR3 amino acids: CASVGQGTEAFF. CDR3 coding DNA: TGTGCCAGCGTGGGGCAGGGCACTGAAGCTTTCTTT.

The J gene is TRBJ2-1, the V gene TRBV27, with 8 positions matching TRBD1. Germline trimming cut 6 bases from V and 12 bases from J; bases unmatched to any gene: 7. The CDR3 length is 12 residues. The germline V gene has CDR1 MNHEY and CDR2 SMNVEV (reference sequence). The CDR3 loop reads CASRNQGAWQFF. The CDR3 nucleotides are TGTGCCAGCAGGAACCAGGGGGCCTGGCAGTTCTTC.

The chain has TRBV28 and TRBJ2-7; perhaps TRBD2 as D (7 bases). V lost 3 bases and J lost 4, with 13 bases in between. The CDR3 contains 14 residues. From germline, CDR1 is MDHEN and CDR2 SYDVKM. CDR3 nucleotide sequence: TGTGCCAGCAGTTTGGGGGGGCGGATATACGAGCAGTACTTC. Residues: CASSLGGRIYEQYF.

The V and J genes are TRBV11-2 and TRBJ2-7, with unresolved D. CDR1 and CDR2 (germline): SGHAT, FQNNGV. V gave up 1 base and J gave up 7 bases, with 14 bases separating them. The CDR3 is made up of 14 amino acids. CDR3 coding DNA: TGTGCCAGCAGCTTAGGGGTCGTCGTGGGGGAGCAGTACTTC. Its protein product is CASSLGVVVGEQYF.

This chain links TRBV7-9 with TRBJ2-6, with D tentatively TRBD1 (5 bases). The germline V gene has CDR1 SEHNR and CDR2 FQNEAQ (reference sequence). Trimming took 3 bases from V and 0 from J, leaving 15 bases between them. The CDR3 covers 18 residues. In DNA, the CDR3 is TGTGCCAGCAGCTTTTTTCGGACACAAGCCTCTGGGGCCAACGTCCTGACTTTC. Protein product: CASSFFRTQASGANVLTF.

V is TRBV5-6 and J is TRBJ1-5; 10 nucleotides line up with TRBD1. V dropped 3 bases and J dropped 1; count of bases not matched to a gene: 4. Germline V gene data show CDR1 as SGHDT and CDR2 as YYEEEE. The CDR3 sequence is 16 residues long. The CDR3 nucleotides are TGTGCCAGCAGCTCCCGGGACAGGGGAAGCAATCAGCCCCAGCATTTT. The encoded protein is CASSSRDRGSNQPQHF.

The chain recombines TRBV30 with TRBJ2-5, with D possibly TRBD2 on 6 matching bases. V lost 4 bases and J lost 0, with 12 bases in between. The CDR3 covers 14 residues. In germline, CDR1 is GTSNPN, CDR2 SVGIG (reference sequence). The CDR3 spells CAWNPGEYQETQYF. CDR3 sequence (DNA): TGTGCCTGGAATCCGGGGGAGTACCAAGAGACCCAGTACTTC. The full variable domain, its missing parts supplied by reference TRBV30 and TRBJ2-5, is SQTIHQWPATLVQPVGSPLSLECTVEGTSNPNLYWYRQAAGRGLQLLFYSVGIGQISSEVPQNLSASRPQDRQFILSSKKLLLSDSGFYLCAWNPGEYQETQYFGPGTRLLVL.

The CDR3 nucleotides are TGTGCCAGCTCAGCACAACAGGTGAACACCGGGGAGCTGTTTTTT. It is translated as CASSAQQVNTGELFF. The chain couples TRBV18 to TRBJ2-2; D may be TRBD1 (5 bases). V was cut by 5 bases and J by 1 base, with 11 bases left in between. CDR3 length equals 15 residues. Germline CDR1 reads KGHSH; CDR2 reads LQKENI.

This clone has only one observation. The chain carries TRBV7-8 and TRBJ1-2; D may be TRBD1 (5 bases). Trimming removed 1 base from V and 7 bases from J, with 10 bases in between. The germline gives CDR1 SGHVS, CDR2 FQNEAQ. This CDR3 has 13 residues. CDR3 sequence reads: CASSLGGVSGYTF. Written as DNA, the CDR3 is TGTGCCAGCAGCTTAGGGGGGGTCAGTGGCTACACCTTC.

The CDR3 protein is CASSDGTSPLHF. The CDR3 bases are TGCGCCAGCAGCGACGGGACTTCACCCCTCCACTTT. The chain couples TRBV5-1 to TRBJ1-6; D may be TRBD1 (5 bases). CDR1 is SGHRS and CDR2 is YFSETQ in the germline V gene. V gave up 4 bases and J gave up 9 bases, with 8 bases separating them. The CDR3 consists of 12 residues.

This chain uses TRBV10-3 with TRBJ1-2, with TRBD1 as a possible D gene (6 bases). The germline V gene has CDR1 ENHRY and CDR2 SYGVKD. The V end was cut by 3 bases, the J end by 6 bases, with 17 bases between. This CDR3 is 15 amino acids long. CDR3 nucleotides: TGTGCCATCAGTGAACCGGGACACTTCCCCAATGGCTACACCTTC. Its protein is CAISEPGHFPNGYTF.

The chain recombines TRBV11-2 with TRBJ2-5; the D is unclear. This CDR3 comprises 13 residues. Trimming left V 2 bases short and J 5 bases short, with 9 bases between. Germline values: CDR1 SGHAT, CDR2 FQNNGV. CDR3 loop: CASSLNRLETQYF. The DNA of the CDR3 is TGTGCCAGCAGCTTAAATAGGTTGGAGACCCAGTACTTC. The complete variable domain, with remaining parts taken from reference TRBV11-2 and TRBJ2-5, reads EAGVAQSPRYKIIEKRQSVAFWCNPISGHATLYWYQQILGQGPKLLIQFQNNGVVDDSQLPKDRFSAERLKGVDSTLKIQPAKLEDSAVYLCASSLNRLETQYFGPGTRLLVL.

The chain uses TRBV7-9 and TRBJ2-2, with D unresolved. CDR3 length equals 12 residues. Germline CDR1 is SEHNR and CDR2 is FQNEAQ (reference sequence). Trimming cost V 6 bases and J 8 bases, with 10 bases left between them. The CDR3, as DNA: TGTGCCAGCAGATCCCACAAGGGGGAGCTGTTTTTT. Its translation is CASRSHKGELFF.

The genes are TRBV28 and TRBJ1-2, with D possibly being TRBD1 (6 bases). V was clipped by 5 bases and J by 0 bases, with 16 bases between them. This CDR3 has 16 residues. Germline V lookup: CDR1 MDHEN, CDR2 SYDVKM. CDR3 coding DNA: TGTGCCAGCAGTGGCCAAGAGGGGGGCTCTAACTATGGCTACACCTTC. Translating it yields CASSGQEGGSNYGYTF.

This clone was seen a few times. The chain is built from TRBV7-2 and TRBJ2-1; 11 bases map to TRBD2. This CDR3 has 17 residues. V shed 5 bases and J 7 bases; nucleotides not matched to a gene: 13. Per the germline V gene, CDR1 is SGHTA and CDR2 is FQGNSA. The CDR3 region is CASSLSSRASGRNEQFF. The CDR3 DNA sequence: TGTGCCAGCAGCCTATCCTCTCGGGCTAGCGGGAGGAATGAGCAGTTCTTC.

The genes are TRBV28 and TRBJ1-4; the match to TRBD1 covers 7 bases. CDR1 is MDHEN, CDR2 SYDVKM, per germline. This CDR3 comprises 16 residues. The trim removed 5 bases at V and 0 bases at J, leaving 6 bases unmatched. The CDR3 protein is CASSKGTASTNEKLFF. The CDR3 DNA sequence: TGTGCCAGCAGTAAAGGGACAGCCTCAACTAATGAAAAACTGTTTTTT.

The chain is built from TRBV4-1 and TRBJ1-2, with D perhaps matching TRBD1 (6 bases). Germline loops: CDR1 MGHRA, CDR2 YSYEKL. Trimming removed 0 bases at V and 7 bases at J, with 15 bases between. CDR3 length: 15 residues. The CDR3 here is CASSQDESGVGGYTF. DNA for the CDR3: TGCGCCAGCAGCCAAGATGAGTCAGGGGTGGGTGGCTACACCTTC.

The chain links TRBV27 to TRBJ2-7; the match to TRBD2 covers 15 bases. The CDR3 has 15 amino acids. After removal of 11 bases from V and 2 bases from J, the junction contained 7 bases not matched to a gene. Germline V gene data show CDR1 as MNHEY and CDR2 as SMNVEV (reference sequence). Here the CDR3 reads CASRTSGRAPYEQYF. CDR3 DNA sequence: TGTGCCTCACGGACTAGCGGGAGGGCCCCCTACGAGCAGTACTTC.

This chain links TRBV27 with TRBJ2-1; D unclear. Germline V lookup: CDR1 MNHEY, CDR2 SMNVEV (reference sequence). This CDR3 contains 17 residues. The germline V and J ends were trimmed by 2 bases and 1 base, with 15 bases remaining between them. The CDR3 DNA reads TGTGCCAGCAGTTTAAAGCGAGATTCCCGTTCCTACAATGAGCAGTTCTTC. Translation: CASSLKRDSRSYNEQFF.